This TCR beta chain was profiled in a study of control samples from healthy donors and cancer patients. Produced via immunoSEQ multiplex PCR; TCRdb's table is partial and in-frame only. The sample holds tens of thousands of clones; 89% are singletons and the top ten take about 7.1%. V lost 2 bases to trimming and J lost 1 base; unmatched junction nucleotides: 7. There are 16 residues in the CDR3. CDR1 and CDR2 (germline): MNHNS, SASEGT. The J gene is TRBJ2-7, the V gene TRBV6-1; 8 nucleotides line up with TRBD2. This sequence was found in a man aged 50-60 years in good health. Input material: blood. The CDR3 region is CASSEPSGGLSYEQYF. The CDR3 bases are TGTGCCAGCAGTGAACCCAGCGGGGGACTATCCTACGAGCAGTACTTC.